This entry describes one TCR beta chain. Only in-frame clones appear in the TCRdb table, and some are missing; sequencing was by immunoSEQ multiplex PCR. The profile shows some 41,000 clones, more than 70% of them singletons. Germline CDR1 SGHNT, CDR2 YYREEE (reference sequence). With V trimmed by 7 bases and J by 6 bases, 2 bases remained unmatched. The CDR3 spans 14 residues. The record originates from a study of PD-L1 blockade in urothelial cancer. Sequenced material: PBMCs, taken around atezolizumab (anti-PD-L1) treatment. The genes are TRBV5-4 and TRBJ2-2; 14 nucleotides match TRBD2. The TCR originated in a woman in her fifties or sixties with urothelial cancer. This chain's CDR3 is CASGLAGGSGELFF. Here the CDR3 DNA reads TGTGCCAGCGGACTAGCGGGGGGATCCGGGGAGCTGTTTTTT.